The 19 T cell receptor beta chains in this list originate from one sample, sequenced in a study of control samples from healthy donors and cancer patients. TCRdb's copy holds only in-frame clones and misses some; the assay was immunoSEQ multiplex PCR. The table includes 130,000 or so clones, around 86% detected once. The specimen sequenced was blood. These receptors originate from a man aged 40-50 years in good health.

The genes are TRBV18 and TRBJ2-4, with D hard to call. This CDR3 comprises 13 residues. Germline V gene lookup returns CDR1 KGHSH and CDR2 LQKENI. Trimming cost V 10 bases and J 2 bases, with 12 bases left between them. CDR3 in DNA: TGTGCCACCCAGGAGACTTCCAAAAACATTCAGTACTTC. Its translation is CATQETSKNIQYF.

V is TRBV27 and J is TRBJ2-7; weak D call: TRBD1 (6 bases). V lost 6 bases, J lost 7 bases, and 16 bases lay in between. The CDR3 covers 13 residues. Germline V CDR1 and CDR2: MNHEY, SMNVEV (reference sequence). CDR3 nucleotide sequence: TGTGCCAGCAGATTAGCAGGGGCGCTAGAGCAGTACTTC. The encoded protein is CASRLAGALEQYF.

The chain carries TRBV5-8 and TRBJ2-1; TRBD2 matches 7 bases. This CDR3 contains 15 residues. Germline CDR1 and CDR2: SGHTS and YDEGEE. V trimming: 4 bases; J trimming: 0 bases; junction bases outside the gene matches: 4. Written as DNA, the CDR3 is TGTGCCAGCAGCCGGGGGGAGAGCTCCTACAATGAGCAGTTCTTC. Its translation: CASSRGESSYNEQFF.

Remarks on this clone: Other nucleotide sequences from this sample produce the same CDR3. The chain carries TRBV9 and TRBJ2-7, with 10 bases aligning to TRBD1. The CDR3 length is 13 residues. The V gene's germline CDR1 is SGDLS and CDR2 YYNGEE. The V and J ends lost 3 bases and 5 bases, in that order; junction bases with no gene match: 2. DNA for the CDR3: TGTGCCAGCAGCGAGGGGACAGGGGACGAGCAGTACTTC. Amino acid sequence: CASSEGTGDEQYF.

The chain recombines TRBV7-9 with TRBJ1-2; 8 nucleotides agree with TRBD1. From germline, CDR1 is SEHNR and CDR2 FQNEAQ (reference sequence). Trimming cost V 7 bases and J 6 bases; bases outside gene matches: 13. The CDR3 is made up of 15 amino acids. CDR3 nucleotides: TGTGCCAGCACCAATCAGGGGGCGCTTATGAATGGCTACACCTTC. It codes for CASTNQGALMNGYTF. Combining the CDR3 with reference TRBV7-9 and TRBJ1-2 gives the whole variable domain DTGVSQNPRHKITKRGQNVTFRCDPISEHNRLYWYRQTLGQGPEFLTYFQNEAQLEKSRLLSDRFSAERPKGSFSTLEIQRTEQGDSAMYLCASTNQGALMNGYTFGSGTRLTVV.

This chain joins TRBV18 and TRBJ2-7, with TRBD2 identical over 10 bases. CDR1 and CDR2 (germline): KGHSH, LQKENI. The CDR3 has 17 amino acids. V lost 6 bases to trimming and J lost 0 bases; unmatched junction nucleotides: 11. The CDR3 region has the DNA TGTGCCAGCTCCGGGCCTAGCGGGGGCCTTACCTCCTACGAGCAGTACTTC. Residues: CASSGPSGGLTSYEQYF.

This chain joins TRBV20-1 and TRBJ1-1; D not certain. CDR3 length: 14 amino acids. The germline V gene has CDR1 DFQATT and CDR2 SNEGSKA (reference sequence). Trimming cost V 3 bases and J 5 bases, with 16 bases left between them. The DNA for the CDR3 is TGCAGTGCTAGTGATTTAACCGGTAGGACTGAAGCTTTCTTT. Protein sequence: CSASDLTGRTEAFF.

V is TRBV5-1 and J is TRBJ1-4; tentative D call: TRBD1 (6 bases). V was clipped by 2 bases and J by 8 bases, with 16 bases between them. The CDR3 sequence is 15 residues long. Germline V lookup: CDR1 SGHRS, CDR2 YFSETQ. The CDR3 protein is CASSFRRGRGEKLFF. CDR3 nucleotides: TGCGCCAGCAGCTTTCGGCGGGGGCGAGGAGAAAAACTGTTTTTT.

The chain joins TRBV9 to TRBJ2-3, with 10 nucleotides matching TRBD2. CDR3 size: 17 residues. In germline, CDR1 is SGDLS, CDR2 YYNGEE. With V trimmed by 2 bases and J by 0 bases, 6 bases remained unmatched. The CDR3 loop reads CASSVDSGGLSTDTQYF. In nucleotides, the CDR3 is TGTGCCAGCAGCGTCGATAGCGGGGGGCTCAGCACAGATACGCAGTATTTT.

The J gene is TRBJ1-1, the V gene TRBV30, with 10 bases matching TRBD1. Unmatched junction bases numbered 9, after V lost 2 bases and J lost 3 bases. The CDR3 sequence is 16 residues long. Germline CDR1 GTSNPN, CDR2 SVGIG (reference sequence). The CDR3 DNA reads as TGTGCCTGGAGTCCCCCCCCGGGGACAGGGGACACTGAAGCTTTCTTT. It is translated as CAWSPPPGTGDTEAFF.

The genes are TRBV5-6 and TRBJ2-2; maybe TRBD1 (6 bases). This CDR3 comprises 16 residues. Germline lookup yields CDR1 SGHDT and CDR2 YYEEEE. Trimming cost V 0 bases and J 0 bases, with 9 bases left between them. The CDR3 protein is CASSLEGGTNTGELFF. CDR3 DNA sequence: TGTGCCAGCAGCTTGGAAGGGGGAACGAACACCGGGGAGCTGTTTTTT.

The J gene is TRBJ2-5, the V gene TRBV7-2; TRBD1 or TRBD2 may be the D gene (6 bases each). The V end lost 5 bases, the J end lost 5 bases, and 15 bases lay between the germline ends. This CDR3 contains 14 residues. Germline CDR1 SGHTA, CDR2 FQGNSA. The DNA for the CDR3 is TGTGCCAGCAGCCAGTCGGGGGCCGGGGAGACCCAGTACTTC. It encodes CASSQSGAGETQYF.

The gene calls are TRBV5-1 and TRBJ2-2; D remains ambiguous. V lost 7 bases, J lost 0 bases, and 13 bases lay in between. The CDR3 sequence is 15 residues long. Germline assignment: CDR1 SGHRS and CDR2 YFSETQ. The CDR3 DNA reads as TGCGCCAGCCGCAGCGCTCACGCGAACACCGGGGAGCTGTTTTTT. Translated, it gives CASRSAHANTGELFF. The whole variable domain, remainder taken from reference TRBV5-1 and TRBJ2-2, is KAGVTQTPRYLIKTRGQQVTLSCSPISGHRSVSWYQQTPGQGLQFLFEYFSETQRNKGNFPGRFSGRQFSNSRSEMNVSTLELGDSALYLCASRSAHANTGELFFGEGSRLTVL.

DNA of the CDR3: TGTGCCTGGAGTGTACTCCCCGGGGCTGGAGATACGCAGTATTTT. As protein: CAWSVLPGAGDTQYF. This chain uses TRBV30 with TRBJ2-3, with D tentatively TRBD1 or TRBD2 (5 bases each). The CDR3 sequence is 15 residues long. Germline-derived CDR1 and CDR2 are GTSNPN and SVGIG (reference sequence). Trimming took 0 bases from V and 5 from J, leaving 15 bases between them.

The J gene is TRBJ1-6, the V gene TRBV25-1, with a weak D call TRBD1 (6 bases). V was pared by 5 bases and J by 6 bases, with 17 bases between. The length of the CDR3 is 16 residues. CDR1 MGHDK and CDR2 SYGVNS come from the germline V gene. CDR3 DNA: TGTGCCAGCAGTCCAGGGGACCTACAACTTAATTCACCCCTCCACTTT. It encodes CASSPGDLQLNSPLHF.

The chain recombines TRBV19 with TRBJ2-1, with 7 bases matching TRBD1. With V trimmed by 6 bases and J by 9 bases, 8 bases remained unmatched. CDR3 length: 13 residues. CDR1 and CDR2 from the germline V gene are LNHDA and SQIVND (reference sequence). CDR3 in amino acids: CASSRTGSAEQFF. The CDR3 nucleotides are TGTGCCAGTAGCCGGACAGGATCCGCTGAGCAGTTCTTC.

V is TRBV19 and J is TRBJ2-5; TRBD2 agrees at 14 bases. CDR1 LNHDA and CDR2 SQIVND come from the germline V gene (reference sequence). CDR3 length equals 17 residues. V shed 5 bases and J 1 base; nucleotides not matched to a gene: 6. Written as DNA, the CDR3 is TGTGCCAGTAGTTTCGGGACTAGCGGGGGCCTCCAAGAGACCCAGTACTTC. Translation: CASSFGTSGGLQETQYF.

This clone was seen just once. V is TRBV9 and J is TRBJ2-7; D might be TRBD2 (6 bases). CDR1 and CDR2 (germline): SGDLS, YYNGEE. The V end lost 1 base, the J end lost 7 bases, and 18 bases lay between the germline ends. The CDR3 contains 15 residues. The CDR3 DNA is TGTGCCAGCAGCGTATACCGGGACTCCGCGGGGGAGCAGTACTTC. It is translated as CASSVYRDSAGEQYF. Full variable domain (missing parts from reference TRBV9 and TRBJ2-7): DSGVTQTPKHLITATGQRVTLRCSPRSGDLSVYWYQQSLDQGLQFLIQYYNGEERAKGNILERFSAQQFPDLHSELNLSSLELGDSALYFCASSVYRDSAGEQYFGPGTRLTVT.

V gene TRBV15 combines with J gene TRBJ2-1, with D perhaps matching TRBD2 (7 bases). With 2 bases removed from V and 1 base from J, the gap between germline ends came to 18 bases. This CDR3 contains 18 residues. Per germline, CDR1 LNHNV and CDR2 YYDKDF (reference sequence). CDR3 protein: CATSRSLGGAGSYNEQFF. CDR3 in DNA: TGTGCCACCAGCAGATCTTTGGGGGGGGCCGGGTCCTACAATGAGCAGTTCTTC.